Sequencing of this TCR beta chain was carried out in a study of regulatory T cells in long-lasting Graves disease. General study results and limits: When disease was persistent, TRBV28, TRBJ1-2 and TRBJ2-5 were the favored segments.

As regards this clonotype: Its matching antigen is unknown.

Documented time point: persistent/refractory GD, antithyroid drugs over 5 years with positive TRAb. Following extraction of RNA from PBMCs, that RNA was used to make the TCR library. EDTA tubes collected 7.5 to 9.5 milliliters of peripheral blood. Construction of TCR beta libraries relied on iRepertoire HTBI primers and on Arm-PCR targeting CDR3 regions. From the multiplex PCR reads, TCRdb called clonotypes with MiXCR, one entry per CDR3 protein. Counted here are fewer than 450,000 distinct CDR3 sequences, 20% to 25% occurring once; the ten biggest clones make up roughly a quarter. The CDR3 has 12 residues. V lost 7 bases, J lost 3 bases, and 13 bases lay in between. CDR1 is SQVTM and CDR2 is ANQGSEA in the germline V gene.

The chain joins TRBV29-1 to TRBJ2-7; D remains unclear. The source of this sequence is a female donor with Graves disease. The source was peripheral blood mononuclear cells (PBMCs), collected when the disease was refractory, from a patient treated with antithyroid drugs. CDR3 residues: CSATGQLYEQYF. The CDR3 DNA sequence: TGCAGCGCCACCGGGCAGCTCTACGAGCAGTACTTC.